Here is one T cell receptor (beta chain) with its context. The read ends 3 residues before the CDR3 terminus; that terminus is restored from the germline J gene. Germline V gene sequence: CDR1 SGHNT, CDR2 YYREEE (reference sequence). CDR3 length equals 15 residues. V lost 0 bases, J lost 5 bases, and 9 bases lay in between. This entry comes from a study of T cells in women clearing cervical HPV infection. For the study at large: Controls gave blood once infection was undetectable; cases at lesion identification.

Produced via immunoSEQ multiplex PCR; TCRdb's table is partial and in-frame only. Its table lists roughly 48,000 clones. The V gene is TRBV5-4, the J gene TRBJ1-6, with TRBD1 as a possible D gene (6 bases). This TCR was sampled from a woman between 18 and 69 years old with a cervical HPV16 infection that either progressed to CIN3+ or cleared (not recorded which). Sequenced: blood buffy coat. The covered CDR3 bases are TGTGCCAGCAGCTTGGCACAGGGAAATAATTCACCC. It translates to CASSLAQGNNSP. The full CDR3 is CASSLAQGNNSPLHF.